The 29 T cell receptor beta chains below come from one sample, sequenced in a study of regulatory T cells in long-lasting Graves disease. As for time point: newly diagnosed GD, antithyroid drugs for less than 3 months. Making the TCR library involved RNA that had been extracted from PBMCs. Arm-PCR of CDR3 regions with iRepertoire HTBI primers generated TCR beta libraries. A single record per CDR3 protein comes from TCRdb applying MiXCR to the multiplex PCR reads. The sample consists of around 500,000 distinct CDR3 sequences, less than 15% of them appearing once. The same specimen was also included in a second study, on T cells in Graves' hyperthyroidism and ophthalmopathy.

This sample comprised peripheral blood mononuclear cells (PBMCs), obtained at new diagnosis, from a patient treated with antithyroid drugs. These receptors were collected from a man under 40 with Graves disease.

This clonotype was counted at least ten times. V usage is TRBV7-2 and J usage is TRBJ1-1, with unresolved D. V was trimmed by 7 bases and J by 10 bases, leaving 22 bases between them. Germline CDR1 SGHTA, CDR2 FQGNSA. The CDR3 contains 14 residues. The CDR3 DNA reads as TGTGCCAGCACCCCCACCTGGGTCGGGAGTAGAGCTTTCTTT. Translation gives CASTPTWVGSRAFF.

This clonotype showed up many times. V usage is TRBV15 and J usage is TRBJ2-1, with TRBD2 as a possible D gene (6 bases). The CDR3 sequence is 14 residues long. Trimming took 0 bases from V and 10 from J, leaving 13 bases between them. CDR1 LNHNV and CDR2 YYDKDF come from the germline V gene (reference sequence). The CDR3 here is CATSRERPGEEQFF. The CDR3 DNA sequence: TGTGCCACCAGCAGAGAAAGACCGGGGGAGGAGCAGTTCTTC.

This clonotype was observed a handful of times. The rearrangement uses TRBV7-2 and TRBJ2-1, with 8 bases matching TRBD2. After removal of 2 bases from V and 5 bases from J, the junction contained 14 bases not matched to a gene. The germline CDR1 and CDR2 sequences are SGHTA and FQGNSA. The CDR3 length is 18 residues. DNA for the CDR3: TGTGCCAGCAGCTTATTTCGTAGAGGGCTAGCGGGTAACAATGAGCAGTTCTTC. Translation gives CASSLFRRGLAGNNEQFF.

V usage is TRBV5-1 and J usage is TRBJ2-1; TRBD1 matches 9 bases. The CDR3 sequence is 14 residues long. V lost 4 bases, J lost 12 bases, and 11 bases stayed unmatched. CDR1 is SGHRS, CDR2 YFSETQ, per germline. The CDR3 coding sequence is TGCGCCAGCAGCCCCCGGGACAGGGTGGGAAGGCAGTTCTTC. The encoded protein is CASSPRDRVGRQFF.

Comment on this clonotype: This could be a read error, since a much larger clone is one nucleotide away. The V call is TRBV10-3, the J call TRBJ2-5; TRBD2 agrees at 14 bases. Germline values: CDR1 ENHRY, CDR2 SYGVKD. The CDR3 extends over 17 amino acids. CDR3 sequence (DNA): TGTGCCATCAGTGAGTCGACTAGCGGGAGGGCCAGAGAGATCCAGTACTTC. Its translation is CAISESTSGRAREIQYF.

This clonotype was seen ten or more times. This rearrangement joins TRBV20-1 to TRBJ1-2, with a tentative D call TRBD1 (5 bases). The CDR3 spans 13 residues. Trimming shortened V by 4 bases and J by 4 bases, and 13 bases separated the two germline ends. Germline V gene lookup returns CDR1 DFQATT and CDR2 SNEGSKA (reference sequence). DNA of the CDR3: TGCAGTGCTACGGTCCAGGGTCCCTATGGCTACACCTTC. It yields the protein CSATVQGPYGYTF.

This clonotype appeared many times. At one of its ends the junction is not consistent with the germline gene, which may arise from a read error. V is TRBV7-9 and J is TRBJ2-1, with no clear D. The CDR3 totals 11 residues. Germline V CDR1 and CDR2: SEHNR, FQNEAQ (reference sequence). Here the CDR3 reads CASSLGSEQFF. DNA for the CDR3: TGTGCCAGCAGTTTAGGTTCCGAGCAGTTCTTC.

This clonotype occurred many times. The chain joins TRBV20-1 to TRBJ1-5; possibly TRBD1 for D (5 bases). Germline V lookup: CDR1 DFQATT, CDR2 SNEGSKA (reference sequence). There are 15 residues in the CDR3. Trimming took 3 bases from V and 4 from J, leaving 16 bases between them. The DNA for the CDR3 is TGCAGTGCTAGCCGGGACCTTACCTCTAATCAGCCCCAGCATTTT. Residues: CSASRDLTSNQPQHF.

Worth noting for this clonotype: At one boundary the junction diverges from the germline segment, which might be a read error. The chain employs TRBV20-1 and TRBJ2-7, with 7 bases matching TRBD1. The germline V gene encodes CDR1 DFQATT and CDR2 SNEGSKA (reference sequence). The CDR3 covers 12 residues. The CDR3 spells CSARKGASEQCF. CDR3 sequence (DNA): TGCAGTGCTAGAAAGGGGGCGTCTGAGCAGTGCTTC.

V is TRBV27 and J is TRBJ2-3, with D perhaps matching TRBD1 (5 bases). Between the trimmed V and J ends, which lost 4 bases and 0 bases, there was a span of 11 bases. This CDR3 contains 15 residues. Per germline, CDR1 MNHEY and CDR2 SMNVEV (reference sequence). The CDR3 DNA follows: TGTGCCAGCAGTTCAAGGGGAAGGAGCACAGATACGCAGTATTTT. This translates into CASSSRGRSTDTQYF.

This clonotype was seen ten or more times. This sequence joins TRBV27 and TRBJ2-1; 10 positions match TRBD2. Trimming at V came to 3 bases and at J to 8 bases, leaving 7 bases not matched to a gene. The CDR3 runs to 15 residues. Germline V lookup: CDR1 MNHEY, CDR2 SMNVEV (reference sequence). CDR3 loop: CASSFASGSKHEQFF. CDR3 nucleotides: TGTGCCAGCAGTTTCGCTAGCGGGAGTAAACATGAGCAGTTCTTC.

The V call is TRBV2, the J call TRBJ2-1; 14 bases are a match to TRBD2. J lost 3 bases, V lost 6 bases, and 7 bases had no gene match. From germline, CDR1 is SNHLY and CDR2 FYNNEI. The CDR3 is 17 amino acids. The CDR3 spells CASSGTSGSQSYNEQFF. CDR3 DNA sequence: TGTGCCAGCAGCGGGACTAGCGGGAGTCAAAGCTACAATGAGCAGTTCTTC.

With respect to this clonotype: This could be a read error, since a much larger clone is one nucleotide away. This chain uses TRBV7-8 with TRBJ2-7; TRBD2 aligns across 9 bases. The CDR3 is made up of 15 amino acids. After removal of 7 bases from V and 7 bases from J, the junction contained 14 bases not matched to a gene. Germline values: CDR1 SGHVS, CDR2 FQNEAQ. The CDR3 nucleotides are TGTGCCAGCAATCCCCTAGCGGGGCAGGACAATGAGCAGTACTTC. This codes for CASNPLAGQDNEQYF.

This clonotype has a handful of counts. This chain connects TRBV10-2 to TRBJ2-3, with 8 positions matching TRBD2. Germline CDR1 WSHSY, CDR2 SAAADI. The V and J ends lost 6 bases and 7 bases, in that order; junction bases with no gene match: 9. This CDR3 region has 14 residues. The CDR3, as DNA: TGCGCCAGCAGCGAAGCGGGAGTCGTAAATACGCAGTATTTT. Translating it yields CASSEAGVVNTQYF.

This clonotype has just a few counts. The CDR3 is CAWSVDRGVGGANVLTF. CDR3 coding DNA: TGTGCCTGGAGTGTGGACAGGGGGGTAGGTGGGGCCAACGTCCTGACTTTC. The V call is TRBV30, the J call TRBJ2-6; 10 bases align to TRBD1. This CDR3 contains 17 residues. V shed 0 bases and J 3 bases; nucleotides not matched to a gene: 5. Germline V lookup: CDR1 GTSNPN, CDR2 SVGIG (reference sequence).

The sample holds many counts of this clonotype. J is TRBJ2-7 and V is TRBV6-1; 8 bases fit TRBD1. The CDR3 is made up of 13 amino acids. V shed 10 bases and J 3 bases; nucleotides not matched to a gene: 8. Germline V gene data show CDR1 as MNHNS and CDR2 as SASEGT. CDR3 nucleotide sequence: TGTGCCACCCCGACAGGGGATGGCTACGAGCAGTACTTC. It is translated as CATPTGDGYEQYF.

This clonotype was counted a few times. The chain has TRBV27 and TRBJ1-5, with TRBD1 matching 12 bases. The trim removed 4 bases at V and 0 bases at J, leaving 10 bases unmatched. The germline gives CDR1 MNHEY, CDR2 SMNVEV (reference sequence). The CDR3 is 19 residues long. This CDR3 is CASSSARDRGLSSNQPQHF. CDR3 DNA sequence: TGTGCCAGCAGTTCAGCCCGGGACAGGGGGCTTAGTAGCAATCAGCCCCAGCATTTT.

V gene TRBV20-1 combines with J gene TRBJ2-5; 10 nucleotides match TRBD1. Judging by the DNA end, TRBJ2-1 fits better; the J call may be wrong. This CDR3 is 17 amino acids long. Germline assignment: CDR1 DFQATT and CDR2 SNEGSKA (reference sequence). The CDR3 loop is CSANPGQGFGVWVEQFF. The CDR3 DNA follows: TGCAGTGCTAACCCGGGACAGGGGTTTGGGGTTTGGGTTGAGCAGTTCTTC.

This clonotype was counted ten times or more. The J gene is TRBJ1-1, the V gene TRBV27, with TRBD1 matching over 7 bases. The CDR3 spans 13 residues. The germline V gene has CDR1 MNHEY and CDR2 SMNVEV (reference sequence). V shed 5 bases and J 9 bases; nucleotides not matched to a gene: 9. CDR3 loop: CASSLIGDSQAFF. CDR3 nucleotides: TGTGCCAGCAGTCTCATCGGGGACAGCCAAGCTTTCTTT.

The count of this clonotype is one. The chain links TRBV10-2 to TRBJ2-7; 7 bases are shared with TRBD1. The CDR3 length is 13 residues. The V gene's germline CDR1 is WSHSY and CDR2 SAAADI. J gave up 2 bases and V 7 bases, and 5 bases lay outside the gene matches. This CDR3 reads CASNPGQAYEQYF. CDR3 DNA sequence: TGCGCCAGCAATCCCGGACAGGCCTACGAGCAGTACTTC.

There are many counts of this clonotype. The CDR3 reads CASRQRGYTEAFF. CDR3 bases: TGTGCCAGCAGACAAAGGGGTTACACTGAAGCTTTCTTT. This chain joins TRBV27 and TRBJ1-1; D may be TRBD1 (5 bases). Per germline, CDR1 MNHEY and CDR2 SMNVEV (reference sequence). This CDR3 has 13 residues. Trimming removed 6 bases at V and 3 bases at J, with 11 bases between.

This clonotype was found many times. This chain uses TRBV2 with TRBJ2-5, with 7 nucleotides matching TRBD2. Germline loops: CDR1 SNHLY, CDR2 FYNNEI. The V segment lost 7 bases and the J segment 2 bases; nucleotides outside the gene matches: 7. The CDR3 extends over 14 amino acids. The CDR3 region is CASKWRESQETQYF. Written as DNA, the CDR3 is TGTGCCAGCAAATGGCGGGAGAGTCAAGAGACCCAGTACTTC.

V usage is TRBV9 and J usage is TRBJ2-1; D may correspond to TRBD1 or TRBD2 (6 bases each). V lost 0 bases and J 7 bases, leaving 14 bases between the germline ends. The germline gives CDR1 SGDLS, CDR2 YYNGEE. This CDR3 comprises 15 residues. The CDR3 is CASSVAPGGGNEQFF. Written as DNA, the CDR3 is TGTGCCAGCAGCGTAGCTCCCGGGGGCGGGAATGAGCAGTTCTTC.

This clonotype was seen many times. The rearrangement uses TRBV6-4 and TRBJ1-2; tentatively, D is TRBD1 (5 bases). V was shortened by 4 bases and J by 4 bases, with 19 bases between the two germline ends. The CDR3 extends over 16 amino acids. From germline, CDR1 is MRHNA and CDR2 SNTAGT. The DNA for the CDR3 is TGTGCCAGCAGTGCAGAATCTGGGGCACGAGGCTATGGCTACACCTTC. Translating gives CASSAESGARGYGYTF.

This clonotype was seen many times. The J gene is TRBJ2-7, the V gene TRBV20-1; tentative D call: TRBD2 (6 bases). Germline V CDR1 and CDR2: DFQATT, SNEGSKA (reference sequence). The CDR3 has 14 amino acids. V was pared by 4 bases and J by 3 bases, with 16 bases between. CDR3 nucleotides: TGCAGTGCTAACCCCCCCTTGCGGGGCTACGAGCAGTACTTC. This gives the protein CSANPPLRGYEQYF.

Remarks on this clonotype: This sequence may be a read error, since a much larger clone differs from it by one base. The J gene is TRBJ2-2, the V gene TRBV7-3; D perhaps matches TRBD2 (6 bases). The ends were cut back, 7 bases at V and 6 bases at J, with 12 bases in the middle. Germline CDR1 is SGHTA and CDR2 is FQGTGA. The CDR3 spans 13 residues. CDR3 amino acids: CASKMAGPGELFF. The CDR3 DNA sequence: TGTGCCAGCAAAATGGCGGGACCCGGGGAGCTGTTTTTT.

This clonotype has only a few counts. V is TRBV11-2 and J is TRBJ1-3; D unresolved. Germline values: CDR1 SGHAT, CDR2 FQNNGV. This CDR3 spans 16 amino acids. V was pared by 0 bases and J by 4 bases, with 13 bases between. The CDR3 DNA follows: TGTGCCAGCAGCTTAGATTACGGCGGGATAGGAAACACCATATATTTT. Residues: CASSLDYGGIGNTIYF.

This clonotype was picked up many times. The chain joins TRBV12-3 or TRBV12-4 to TRBJ2-7; D is unresolved. CDR3 length equals 14 residues. Trimming took 0 bases from V and 3 from J, leaving 9 bases between them. The CDR3 here is CASSLAFRHYEQYF. For the CDR3, the DNA is TGTGCCAGCAGTTTAGCTTTCCGACACTACGAGCAGTACTTC.

This clonotype was recorded a few times. The rearrangement uses TRBV15 and TRBJ1-6; D may be TRBD1 (5 bases). Germline V gives CDR1 LNHNV, CDR2 YYDKDF (reference sequence). The V and J ends lost 1 base and 9 bases respectively, with 16 bases between them. The CDR3 extends over 16 amino acids. The CDR3 reads CATSRAGQIVGSPLHF. The CDR3 DNA sequence: TGTGCCACCAGCAGAGCTGGACAAATTGTGGGTTCACCCCTCCACTTT.